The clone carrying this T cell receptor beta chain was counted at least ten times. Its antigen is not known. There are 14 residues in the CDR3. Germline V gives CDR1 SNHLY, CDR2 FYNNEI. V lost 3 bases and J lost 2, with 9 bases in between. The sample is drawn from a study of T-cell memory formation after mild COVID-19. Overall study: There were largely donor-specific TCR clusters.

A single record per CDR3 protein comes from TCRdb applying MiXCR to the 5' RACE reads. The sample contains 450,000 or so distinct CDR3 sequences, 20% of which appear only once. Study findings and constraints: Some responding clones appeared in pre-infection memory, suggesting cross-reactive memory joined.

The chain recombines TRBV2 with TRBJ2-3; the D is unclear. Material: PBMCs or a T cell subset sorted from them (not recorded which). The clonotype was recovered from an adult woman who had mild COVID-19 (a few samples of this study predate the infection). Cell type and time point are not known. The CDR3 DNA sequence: TGTGCCAGCAGTGAGAACAGCTACACAGATACGCAGTATTTT. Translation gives CASSENSYTDTQYF.